Listed here are 10 T cell receptor beta chains from one sample, sequenced in a study of PD-1 blockade in classical Hodgkin lymphoma. Time point: cycle 4 day 1 (C4D1), after less than seven weeks of nivolumab. Following autologous stem cell transplantation, relapse occurred in every patient, and exposure to brentuximab vedotin varied. Profiled with immunoSEQ multiplex PCR; TCRdb holds only in-frame clones, not every one. The data contain tens of thousands of clones, around two thirds of them singletons. The source material was peripheral blood mononuclear cells (PBMCs), sampled before the fourth cycle of nivolumab. These receptors were obtained from a human donor with classical Hodgkin lymphoma.

The genes are TRBV18 and TRBJ2-3; D unclear. The germline V and J ends were trimmed by 4 bases and 6 bases, with 17 bases remaining between them. Germline CDR1 KGHSH, CDR2 LQKENI. The CDR3 has 15 residues. CDR3 region: CASSLRPRAGDTQYF. In DNA, the CDR3 is TGTGCCAGCTCACTCCGACCTAGGGCTGGGGATACGCAGTATTTT.

With regard to this clone: The sample holds other DNA sequences that translate to the same CDR3. The chain is built from TRBV19 and TRBJ1-5; D perhaps matches TRBD1 (5 bases). V dropped 6 bases and J dropped 2 bases, with 14 bases sitting between them. The CDR3 is made up of 15 amino acids. In germline, CDR1 is LNHDA, CDR2 SQIVND (reference sequence). Written as DNA, the CDR3 is TGTGCCAGTAGCCCGGGGACCTATGGCAATCAGCCCCAGCATTTT. Translating it yields CASSPGTYGNQPQHF. Variable domain in full (rest from reference TRBV19 and TRBJ1-5): DGGITQSPKYLFRKEGQNVTLSCEQNLNHDAMYWYRQDPGQGLRLIYYSQIVNDFQKGDIAEGYSVSREKKESFPLTVTSAQKNPTAFYLCASSPGTYGNQPQHFGDGTRLSIL.

The CDR3: CAGHSDNSPLHF. As DNA, the CDR3 is TGTGCCGGCCACAGTGATAATTCACCCCTCCACTTT. This sequence joins TRBV10-3 and TRBJ1-6, with D unclear. The CDR3 has 12 residues. Germline V gives CDR1 ENHRY, CDR2 SYGVKD. Trimming took off 11 bases at V and 5 bases at J, with 10 bases between the two ends.

The rearrangement links TRBV11-2 to TRBJ2-1; TRBD2 matches 8 bases. Germline CDR1 is SGHAT and CDR2 is FQNNGV. This CDR3 has 16 amino acids. J gave up 2 bases and V 2 bases, and 5 bases lay outside the gene matches. The CDR3 coding sequence is TGTGCCAGCAGCTTAAGCTCGGGACTAGCCTACAATGAGCAGTTCTTC. Its protein is CASSLSSGLAYNEQFF.

The chain links TRBV29-1 to TRBJ2-2; 7 nucleotides match TRBD2. Trimming cost V 5 bases and J 1 base; bases outside gene matches: 1. The CDR3 is 13 residues long. Germline CDR1 SQVTM, CDR2 ANQGSEA. CDR3 sequence reads: CSVLAVNTGELFF. The DNA for the CDR3 is TGCAGCGTTCTAGCGGTGAACACCGGGGAGCTGTTTTTT.

The chain employs TRBV6-5 and TRBJ1-1; TRBD1 agrees at 7 bases. Germline CDR1 and CDR2: MNHEY and SVGAGI. Trimming removed 6 bases from V and 3 bases from J; junction bases left unmatched: 7. This CDR3 has 14 residues. The CDR3 sequence: CASSETTGYTEAFF. CDR3 DNA sequence: TGTGCCAGCAGCGAAACGACAGGGTACACTGAAGCTTTCTTT.

The rearrangement joins TRBV7-2 to TRBJ2-7; D is possibly TRBD2 (5 bases). CDR1 SGHTA and CDR2 FQGNSA come from the germline V gene. The CDR3 totals 14 residues. The V and J ends lost 3 bases and 4 bases respectively, with 13 bases between them. The CDR3 coding sequence is TGTGCCAGCAGCTTCGGGATCCATCCTTACGAGCAGTACTTC. It is translated as CASSFGIHPYEQYF.

V is TRBV6-4 and J is TRBJ2-2; D tentatively fits TRBD1 or TRBD2 (5 bases each). Germline V lookup: CDR1 MRHNA, CDR2 SNTAGT. V dropped 4 bases and J dropped 11 bases, with 17 bases sitting between them. The CDR3 is 14 residues long. CDR3: CASSADNRDLELFF. The CDR3 DNA follows: TGTGCCAGCAGTGCCGATAACCGGGACCTTGAGCTGTTTTTT.

This chain connects TRBV30 to TRBJ1-5; D remains unclear. Germline CDR1 reads GTSNPN; CDR2 reads SVGIG (reference sequence). V lost 2 bases, J lost 5 bases, and 10 bases lay in between. CDR3 length: 13 residues. The DNA of the CDR3 is TGTGCCTGGAGTAAAGGACCCGATCAGCCCCAGCATTTT. It codes for CAWSKGPDQPQHF.

CDR3 amino acids: CASMEDRGTDTQYF. For the CDR3, the DNA is TGTGCCAGCATGGAGGACAGGGGCACAGATACGCAGTATTTT. This chain links TRBV27 with TRBJ2-3; 8 bases line up with TRBD1. Germline CDR1 and CDR2: MNHEY and SMNVEV (reference sequence). The CDR3 has 14 residues. With V trimmed by 7 bases and J by 1 base, 4 bases remained unmatched.